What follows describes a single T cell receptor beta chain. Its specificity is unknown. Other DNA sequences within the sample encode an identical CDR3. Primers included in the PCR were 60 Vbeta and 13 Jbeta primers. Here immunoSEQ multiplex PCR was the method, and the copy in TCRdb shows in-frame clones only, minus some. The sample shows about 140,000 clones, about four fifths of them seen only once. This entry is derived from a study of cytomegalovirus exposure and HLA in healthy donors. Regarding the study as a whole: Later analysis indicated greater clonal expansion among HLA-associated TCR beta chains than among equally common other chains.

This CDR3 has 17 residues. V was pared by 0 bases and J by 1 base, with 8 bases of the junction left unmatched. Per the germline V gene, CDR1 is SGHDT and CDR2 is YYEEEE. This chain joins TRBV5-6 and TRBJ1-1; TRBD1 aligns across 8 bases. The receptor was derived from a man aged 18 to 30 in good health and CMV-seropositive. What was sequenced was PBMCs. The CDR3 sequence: CASSLGQGRAKNTEAFF. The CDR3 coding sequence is TGTGCCAGCAGCTTGGGACAGGGGAGAGCTAAGAACACTGAAGCTTTCTTT.